This TCR beta chain was captured by sequencing in a study of blood T cell repertoires in COVID-19. Whole-study context: Acute and convalescent COVID-19 samples came from the United States, Italy and Spain.

Repertoires were generated with immunoSEQ multiplex PCR, while TCRdb's copy carries only in-frame clones and drops some. The sample holds some 75,000 clones, 65% to 85% seen once. This CDR3 region has 15 residues. V was clipped by 2 bases and J by 3 bases, with 14 bases between them. CDR1 SGHTA and CDR2 FQGNSA come from the germline V gene. The receptor's source is a man aged 45-65 years with COVID-19, enrolled during active disease. This chain uses TRBV7-2 with TRBJ2-7; a possible D gene is TRBD1 (6 bases). What was sequenced was peripheral blood. CDR3 sequence (DNA): TGTGCCAGCAGCTTAAGCGCCTTACAGGGCTACGAGCAGTACTTC. It encodes CASSLSALQGYEQYF. The variable domain in full, with the rest retrieved from reference TRBV7-2 and TRBJ2-7, is GAGVSQSPSNKVTEKGKDVELRCDPISGHTALYWYRQSLGQGLEFLIYFQGNSAPDKSGLPSDRFSAERTGGSVSTLTIQRTQQEDSAVYLCASSLSALQGYEQYFGPGTRLTVT.